This T cell receptor (beta chain) was sequenced for a study of T cell responses to AZD1222 COVID-19 vaccine. The overall study: Whether given at about 4 or about 12 weeks, second doses were pooled.

V lost 0 bases and J lost 3, with 12 bases in between. The germline gives CDR1 SGHDT, CDR2 YYEEEE. The CDR3 extends over 15 amino acids. Clones were sequenced by immunoSEQ multiplex PCR, and TCRdb holds only the in-frame ones, with some missing. Of about 120,000 clones listed, 91% were seen once; the top ten hold less than 6.5%. This clonotype originated in an adult in good health. Sequenced material: peripheral blood, taken on day 0 of AZD1222 vaccination. The chain recombines TRBV5-6 with TRBJ1-1, with D possibly TRBD1 on 5 matching bases. The CDR3 reads CASSLAGGRDTEAFF. The CDR3 region has the DNA TGTGCCAGCAGCTTGGCCGGGGGACGGGACACTGAAGCTTTCTTT.